This passage covers 28 T cell receptor beta chains from one sample sequenced in a study of shared clonotypes between healthy human individuals. TCRdb keeps only in-frame clones here, not all; method: immunoSEQ multiplex PCR. The sample lists some 1,900,000 clones; roughly 94% were seen once. CD45RO-negative, CCR7-selected cells formed the naive CD8 fraction, which excluded terminally differentiated effector memory CD45RA+ cells. Sequenced input: naive CD8+ T cells sorted from blood. These receptors were taken from a man aged 18-30 years in good health.

Worth noting for this clone: This specimen includes other DNA sequences encoding the same CDR3. The chain uses TRBV11-2 and TRBJ1-5; 8 nucleotides match TRBD1. The CDR3 totals 14 residues. J gave up 7 bases and V 3 bases, and 5 bases lay outside the gene matches. Germline V gene lookup returns CDR1 SGHAT and CDR2 FQNNGV. CDR3 sequence: CASSFGQGGQPQHF. CDR3 nucleotides: TGTGCCAGCAGCTTCGGACAGGGCGGGCAGCCCCAGCATTTT.

This chain links TRBV4-1 with TRBJ1-4; D is unclear. V lost 1 base, J lost 6 bases, and 12 bases lay in between. The CDR3 is 15 amino acids. CDR1 is MGHRA, CDR2 YSYEKL, per germline. The CDR3 loop reads CASSQVGEGYEKLFF. CDR3 nucleotide sequence: TGCGCCAGCAGCCAAGTTGGAGAGGGTTATGAAAAACTGTTTTTT.

This sequence joins TRBV27 and TRBJ2-7; TRBD1 matches at 12 bases. This CDR3 is 15 amino acids long. Trimming cost V 5 bases and J 4 bases; bases outside gene matches: 6. Germline V gives CDR1 MNHEY, CDR2 SMNVEV (reference sequence). The CDR3 DNA reads as TGTGCCAGCAGTCATGGGACAGGGGGCGCGTACGAGCAGTACTTC. This translates into CASSHGTGGAYEQYF.

This chain's CDR3 is CASSTRDRERTDTQYF. In DNA form, the CDR3 reads TGTGCCAGCAGCACCCGGGACAGGGAGCGCACAGATACGCAGTATTTT. This rearrangement joins TRBV7-9 to TRBJ2-3; 9 nucleotides align to TRBD1. Losses at the gene ends were 5 bases for V and 1 base for J; bases not matched to a gene: 7. CDR3 length: 16 residues. Germline values: CDR1 SEHNR, CDR2 FQNEAQ (reference sequence).

V is TRBV27 and J is TRBJ1-2; D gene uncertain. The CDR3 consists of 13 residues. Trimming removed 5 bases from V and 4 bases from J, with 11 bases in between. Germline lookup yields CDR1 MNHEY and CDR2 SMNVEV (reference sequence). This chain's CDR3 is CASSHDGGYGYTF. In nucleotides, the CDR3 is TGTGCCAGCAGTCATGACGGAGGCTATGGCTACACCTTC.

This clone was detected once. The sample has other DNA sequences that encode this CDR3 too. The V and J genes are TRBV9 and TRBJ2-1; D uncertain. V was pared by 3 bases and J by 4 bases, with 14 bases between. Germline CDR1 SGDLS, CDR2 YYNGEE. CDR3 length: 15 amino acids. CDR3 in amino acids: CASSASGSPYNEQFF. The CDR3 DNA sequence: TGTGCCAGCAGCGCCTCCGGGTCCCCATACAATGAGCAGTTCTTC.

The chain has TRBV4-3 and TRBJ2-1; the match to TRBD2 covers 8 bases. CDR1 is LGHNA and CDR2 is YSLEER in the germline V gene. After removal of 4 bases from V and 7 bases from J, the junction contained 6 bases not matched to a gene. CDR3 length: 14 residues. DNA for the CDR3: TGCGCCAGCAGCCCCGGACTAGCTTCTAATGAGCAGTTCTTC. Translated, it gives CASSPGLASNEQFF.

The V gene is TRBV2, the J gene TRBJ2-3; D not resolved. The CDR3 totals 14 residues. CDR1 is SNHLY and CDR2 is FYNNEI in the germline V gene. V lost 6 bases to trimming and J lost 3 bases, with 13 bases between them. The CDR3 sequence: CASSPNPWTDTQYF. For the CDR3, the DNA is TGTGCCAGCAGCCCTAACCCCTGGACAGATACGCAGTATTTT.

V is TRBV10-3 and J is TRBJ1-1, with D unclear. This CDR3 region has 13 residues. V was cut by 3 bases and J by 1 base, with 6 bases left in between. Germline CDR1 reads ENHRY; CDR2 reads SYGVKD. The CDR3 DNA reads as TGTGCCATCAGTGAACAGCCGAACACTGAAGCTTTCTTT. It yields the protein CAISEQPNTEAFF.

The chain recombines TRBV6-1 with TRBJ1-1; D not resolved. V dropped 3 bases and J dropped 8 bases, with 7 bases sitting between them. Germline V gene sequence: CDR1 MNHNS, CDR2 SASEGT. The CDR3 spans 11 residues. The CDR3 sequence is CASSDWGEAFF. The CDR3 DNA sequence: TGTGCCAGCAGTGACTGGGGAGAAGCTTTCTTT.

V and J are TRBV7-2 and TRBJ1-1, with a tentative D call TRBD1 (5 bases). The CDR3 contains 15 residues. V lost 5 bases and J lost 0, with 13 bases in between. Germline lookup yields CDR1 SGHTA and CDR2 FQGNSA. In nucleotides, the CDR3 is TGTGCCAGCAGCGACAGAGCGGGAATGAACACTGAAGCTTTCTTT. Protein product: CASSDRAGMNTEAFF.

V gene TRBV5-4 combines with J gene TRBJ2-7, with D possibly being TRBD1 or TRBD2 (6 bases each). This CDR3 region has 15 residues. V was clipped by 8 bases and J by 5 bases, with 23 bases between them. Per the germline V gene, CDR1 is SGHNT and CDR2 is YYREEE (reference sequence). CDR3 amino acids: CASRAGGAGVHEQYF. CDR3 nucleotides: TGTGCCAGTCGCGCCGGGGGAGCAGGGGTGCACGAGCAGTACTTC.

The J gene is TRBJ2-3, the V gene TRBV7-8; TRBD2 aligns across 11 bases. There are 16 residues in the CDR3. Germline V lookup: CDR1 SGHVS, CDR2 FQNEAQ. With V trimmed by 1 base and J by 4 bases, 4 bases remained unmatched. CDR3 coding DNA: TGTGCCAGCAGCTTAGTACTAGCGGGAGTATCAGATACGCAGTATTTT. This codes for CASSLVLAGVSDTQYF.

This chain uses TRBV2 with TRBJ2-7; D gene uncertain. Germline CDR1 reads SNHLY; CDR2 reads FYNNEI. V gave up 7 bases and J gave up 2 bases, with 18 bases separating them. The CDR3 is 15 residues long. The CDR3 here is CASTGVPDKTYEQYF. CDR3 bases: TGTGCCAGCACTGGAGTTCCTGACAAGACCTACGAGCAGTACTTC. Full variable domain (rest looked up from reference TRBV2 and TRBJ2-7): EPEVTQTPSHQVTQMGQEVILRCVPISNHLYFYWYRQILGQKVEFLVSFYNNEISEKSEIFDDQFSVERPDGSNFTLKIRSTKLEDSAMYFCASTGVPDKTYEQYFGPGTRLTVT.

On this clone itself: This same CDR3 is encoded by further DNA sequences in the sample. The rearrangement uses TRBV2 and TRBJ1-1, with D hard to call. The length of the CDR3 is 11 residues. V was clipped by 8 bases and J by 2 bases, with 6 bases between them. Germline CDR1 reads SNHLY; CDR2 reads FYNNEI. The chain's CDR3 is CASGSNTEAFF. CDR3 nucleotide sequence: TGTGCCAGCGGAAGTAACACTGAAGCTTTCTTT. The variable domain in full, with the rest retrieved from reference TRBV2 and TRBJ1-1, is EPEVTQTPSHQVTQMGQEVILRCVPISNHLYFYWYRQILGQKVEFLVSFYNNEISEKSEIFDDQFSVERPDGSNFTLKIRSTKLEDSAMYFCASGSNTEAFFGQGTRLTVV.

This clone was picked up one time. The V and J genes are TRBV7-2 and TRBJ1-2, with 7 bases lining up with TRBD1. Germline CDR1 and CDR2: SGHTA and FQGNSA. This CDR3 comprises 16 residues. Trimming took 3 bases from V and 8 from J; bases not matched to a gene: 15. This CDR3 is CASSFNTLETGSGYTF. Here the CDR3 DNA reads TGTGCCAGCAGCTTCAACACCCTTGAGACAGGGTCGGGCTACACCTTC.

Here the CDR3 DNA reads TGTGCCAGCAGCGCAACAGGGCATTTATCCTACGAGCAGTACTTC. Protein product: CASSATGHLSYEQYF. The chain links TRBV5-6 to TRBJ2-7, with D possibly matching TRBD1 (6 bases). V lost 4 bases, J lost 1 base, and 15 bases lay in between. This CDR3 comprises 15 residues. CDR1 and CDR2 from the germline V gene are SGHDT and YYEEEE.

The genes are TRBV9 and TRBJ2-7; 7 nucleotides align to TRBD2. The CDR3 contains 14 residues. V shed 3 bases and J 0 bases; nucleotides not matched to a gene: 3. The germline gives CDR1 SGDLS, CDR2 YYNGEE. As DNA, the CDR3 is TGTGCCAGCAGCGAGGGAGGGATCTCCTACGAGCAGTACTTC. It yields the protein CASSEGGISYEQYF. The full variable domain, in which reference TRBV9 and TRBJ2-7 provide the parts outside the CDR3, is DSGVTQTPKHLITATGQRVTLRCSPRSGDLSVYWYQQSLDQGLQFLIQYYNGEERAKGNILERFSAQQFPDLHSELNLSSLELGDSALYFCASSEGGISYEQYFGPGTRLTVT.

About this clone: Within the sample, other DNA sequences also encode this same CDR3. The genes are TRBV27 and TRBJ2-7, with D tentatively TRBD2 (5 bases). From germline, CDR1 is MNHEY and CDR2 SMNVEV (reference sequence). The CDR3 spans 13 residues. V lost 4 bases to trimming and J lost 2 bases, with 9 bases between them. CDR3 residues: CASSWGVAYEQYF. DNA of the CDR3: TGTGCCAGCAGTTGGGGAGTAGCCTACGAGCAGTACTTC.

The chain has TRBV5-4 and TRBJ1-4, with D possibly TRBD1 on 5 matching bases. Germline V gene sequence: CDR1 SGHNT, CDR2 YYREEE (reference sequence). CDR3 length: 13 residues. Trimming pared 2 bases from V and 10 bases from J, leaving 12 bases between. The CDR3 sequence is CASSFWGVGKLFF. Here the CDR3 DNA reads TGTGCCAGCAGCTTCTGGGGGGTAGGAAAACTGTTTTTT. Complete variable domain (other parts from reference TRBV5-4 and TRBJ1-4): ETGVTQSPTHLIKTRGQQVTLRCSSQSGHNTVSWYQQALGQGPQFIFQYYREEENGRGNFPPRFSGLQFPNYSSELNVNALELDDSALYLCASSFWGVGKLFFGSGTQLSVL.

The J gene is TRBJ2-7, the V gene TRBV20-1; D may be TRBD2 (5 bases). Between the trimmed V and J ends, which lost 5 bases and 3 bases, there was a span of 8 bases. Germline CDR1 reads DFQATT; CDR2 reads SNEGSKA (reference sequence). CDR3 length equals 11 residues. CDR3 bases: TGCAGTGCTGGACTTGTCTACGAGCAGTACTTC. As protein: CSAGLVYEQYF.

V gene TRBV9 combines with J gene TRBJ2-7; no reliable D call. The V gene's germline CDR1 is SGDLS and CDR2 YYNGEE. Between the trimmed V and J ends, which lost 0 bases and 2 bases, there was a span of 9 bases. CDR3 length: 14 amino acids. CDR3 DNA sequence: TGTGCCAGCAGCGTAGCAGAGAGTCCCTACGAGCAGTACTTC. This sequence encodes CASSVAESPYEQYF.

On this clone itself: At the DNA level, this CDR3 is encoded by other sequences in the same sample as well. The chain links TRBV4-1 to TRBJ1-1, with a tentative D call TRBD1 (6 bases). This CDR3 is 15 amino acids long. The germline V and J ends were trimmed by 0 bases and 1 base, with 9 bases remaining between them. In germline, CDR1 is MGHRA, CDR2 YSYEKL. As DNA, the CDR3 is TGCGCCAGCAGCCAAGAAACGGGGGCGAACACTGAAGCTTTCTTT. It translates to CASSQETGANTEAFF.

The CDR3 bases are TGTGCTAGTGGTCATACAGGGGGCGAGCAGTACTTC. Translated, it gives CASGHTGGEQYF. The genes are TRBV12-5 and TRBJ2-7, with 8 bases lining up with TRBD1. The V and J ends lost 5 bases and 6 bases, in that order; junction bases with no gene match: 3. The length of the CDR3 is 12 residues. Germline assignment: CDR1 LGHNT and CDR2 FRNRAP.

This clone was detected once. This chain joins TRBV9 and TRBJ2-1; 7 bases fit TRBD2. Per the germline V gene, CDR1 is SGDLS and CDR2 is YYNGEE. Trimming removed 4 bases from V and 9 bases from J; junction bases left unmatched: 7. This CDR3 region has 13 residues. Here the CDR3 reads CASSFAGEFEQFF. DNA for the CDR3: TGTGCCAGCAGCTTTGCGGGAGAGTTTGAGCAGTTCTTC.

The chain carries TRBV28 and TRBJ2-7, with 8 bases lining up with TRBD1. The CDR3 length is 17 residues. In germline, CDR1 is MDHEN, CDR2 SYDVKM. Trimming removed 4 bases from V and 5 bases from J; junction bases left unmatched: 16. The CDR3 region has the DNA TGTGCCAGCAGTTCACTTTTTCCGGGACAGGCTCTCCACGAGCAGTACTTC. The encoded protein is CASSSLFPGQALHEQYF. The full variable domain, in which reference TRBV28 and TRBJ2-7 provide the parts outside the CDR3, is DVKVTQSSRYLVKRTGEKVFLECVQDMDHENMFWYRQDPGLGLRLIYFSYDVKMKEKGDIPEGYSVSREKKERFSLILESASTNQTSMYLCASSSLFPGQALHEQYFGPGTRLTVT.

V is TRBV30 and J is TRBJ2-7; D call uncertain. Germline CDR1 GTSNPN, CDR2 SVGIG (reference sequence). V was cut by 2 bases and J by 7 bases, with 9 bases left in between. The CDR3 runs 11 residues. The CDR3 DNA reads as TGTGCCTGGAGTAGAAATCGGGAGCAGTACTTC. Protein product: CAWSRNREQYF.

A note on this clone: The same CDR3 arises from other DNA sequences in this sample as well. The chain employs TRBV28 and TRBJ2-7; D call uncertain. The ends were cut back, 2 bases at V and 0 bases at J, with 8 bases in the middle. The CDR3 totals 14 residues. Germline V gives CDR1 MDHEN, CDR2 SYDVKM. The CDR3 loop reads CASSLSDNSYEQYF. The CDR3 coding sequence is TGTGCCAGCAGTTTAAGCGACAACTCCTACGAGCAGTACTTC.